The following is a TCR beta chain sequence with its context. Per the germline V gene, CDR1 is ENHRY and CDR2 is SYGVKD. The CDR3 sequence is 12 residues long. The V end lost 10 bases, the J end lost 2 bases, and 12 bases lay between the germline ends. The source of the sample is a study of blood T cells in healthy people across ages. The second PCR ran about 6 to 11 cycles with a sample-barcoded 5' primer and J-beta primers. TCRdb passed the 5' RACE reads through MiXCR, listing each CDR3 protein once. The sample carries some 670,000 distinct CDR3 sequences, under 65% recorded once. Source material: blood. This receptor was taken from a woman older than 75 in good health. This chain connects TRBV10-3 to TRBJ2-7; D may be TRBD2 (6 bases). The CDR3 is CATRGGTYEQYF. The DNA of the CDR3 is TGTGCCACTCGAGGCGGGACCTACGAGCAGTACTTC.